Sequencing of this T cell receptor (beta chain) was carried out in a study of response to subunit inactivated influenza vaccine. The CDR3 spans 13 residues. Trimming took 1 base from V and 1 from J, leaving 5 bases between them. Germline CDR1 reads LGHNA; CDR2 reads YSLEER. TCRdb independently ran MiXCR on the RT-PCR reads; one entry per CDR3 protein. The data hold around 540,000 distinct CDR3 sequences, with approximately 10% observed a single time. The receptor was isolated from a man aged 50 or older who received an inactivated influenza vaccine. The chain joins TRBV4-3 to TRBJ2-7, with no clear D. Specimen: PBMCs from blood, collected on the day of vaccination. This CDR3 reads CASSQVRSYEQYF. For the CDR3, the DNA is TGCGCCAGCAGCCAAGTACGGTCCTACGAGCAGTACTTC.